Listed below are T cell receptor beta chains from one sample, sequenced in a study of shared clonotypes between healthy human individuals. Some clones are missing from TCRdb's copy, which holds only in-frame ones; the method was immunoSEQ multiplex PCR. The data hold roughly 520,000 clones, with more than 95% observed a single time. Sequencing was performed on naive CD4+ T cells sorted from blood. The receptors here all came from a woman aged 25-40 years in good health. Each CDR3 is given with its conserved first and last residue. Each record gives: D gene, V gene, CDR3 protein. A D gene is named only where the DNA matches it firmly.

D: TRBD1
V: TRBV7-9
CDR3: CASSTRDSRYNEQFF

D: NA
V: TRBV29-1
CDR3: CSVGGQRDAEAFF

D: NA
V: TRBV7-3
CDR3: CASSLSGINEQFF

D: TRBD1
V: TRBV19
CDR3: CASSDRGRTGELFF

D: TRBD2
V: TRBV7-9
CDR3: CASGMTSGSGEQYF

D: NA
V: TRBV10-1
CDR3: CASSDPGRMEAFF

D: NA
V: TRBV5-5
CDR3: CASSPATGELFF

D: NA
V: TRBV2
CDR3: CASSEFGRGRYNEQFF

D: NA
V: TRBV30
CDR3: CAWRPPGGTDTQYF

D: NA
V: TRBV9
CDR3: CASSVVSGGANVLTF

D: TRBD2
V: TRBV4-2
CDR3: CASSQEGGRYASRAYEQYF

D: NA
V: TRBV7-2
CDR3: CASSAASGNTIYF

D: TRBD2
V: TRBV15
CDR3: CATSRRASGNPYEQYF

D: NA
V: TRBV27
CDR3: CASSLSSPIVRSYEQYF